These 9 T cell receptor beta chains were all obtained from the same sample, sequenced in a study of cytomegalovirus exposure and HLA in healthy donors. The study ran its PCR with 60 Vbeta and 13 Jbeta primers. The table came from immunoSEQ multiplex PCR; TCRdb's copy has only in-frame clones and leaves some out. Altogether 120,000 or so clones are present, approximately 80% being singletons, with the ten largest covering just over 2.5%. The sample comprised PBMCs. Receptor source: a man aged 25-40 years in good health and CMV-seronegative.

DNA for the CDR3: TGTGCCAGCAGATGGGACAGGGACACTGAAGCTTTCTTT. Protein product: CASRWDRDTEAFF. V usage is TRBV6-1 and J usage is TRBJ1-1, with TRBD1 matching over 9 bases. Germline CDR1 MNHNS, CDR2 SASEGT. This CDR3 region has 13 residues. Unmatched junction bases numbered 2, after V lost 6 bases and J lost 3 bases.

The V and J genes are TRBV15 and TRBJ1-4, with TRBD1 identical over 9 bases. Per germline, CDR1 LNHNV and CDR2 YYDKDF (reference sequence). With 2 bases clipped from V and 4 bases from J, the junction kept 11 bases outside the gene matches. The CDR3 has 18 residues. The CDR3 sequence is CATSRTGTGSWDNEKLFF. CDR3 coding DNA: TGTGCCACCAGCAGAACCGGGACAGGGTCGTGGGATAATGAAAAACTGTTTTTT.

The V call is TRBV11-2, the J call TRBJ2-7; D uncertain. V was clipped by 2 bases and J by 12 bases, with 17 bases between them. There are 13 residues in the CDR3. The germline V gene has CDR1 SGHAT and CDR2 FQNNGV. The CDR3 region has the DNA TGTGCCAGCAGCTTAATCAACCCGGGTCGTAGGTACTTC. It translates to CASSLINPGRRYF.

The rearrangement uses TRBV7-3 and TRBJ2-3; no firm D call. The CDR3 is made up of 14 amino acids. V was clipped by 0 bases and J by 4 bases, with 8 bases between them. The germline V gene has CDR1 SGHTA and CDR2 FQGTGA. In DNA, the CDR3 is TGTGCCAGCAGCTTAACTAGTGGAGCAGATACGCAGTATTTT. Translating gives CASSLTSGADTQYF.

The DNA of the CDR3 is TGTGCCAGCAGTTTGGGGGGGCGCGGGTTAGATACGCAGTATTTT. Its protein product is CASSLGGRGLDTQYF. The chain recombines TRBV27 with TRBJ2-3; D might be TRBD2 (7 bases). The V end was cut by 3 bases, the J end by 5 bases, with 15 bases between. The CDR3 sequence is 15 residues long. CDR1 is MNHEY and CDR2 is SMNVEV in the germline V gene (reference sequence).

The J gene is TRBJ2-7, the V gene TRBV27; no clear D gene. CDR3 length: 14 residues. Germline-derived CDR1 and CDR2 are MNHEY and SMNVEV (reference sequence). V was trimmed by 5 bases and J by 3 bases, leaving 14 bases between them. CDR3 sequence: CASSPFGLFYEQYF. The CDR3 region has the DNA TGTGCCAGCAGTCCCTTTGGGCTTTTCTACGAGCAGTACTTC.

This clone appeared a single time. The DNA of the CDR3 is TGTGCCAGCAGCCTAAACCAGGGTGAAAAACTGTTTTTT. This sequence encodes CASSLNQGEKLFF. This chain connects TRBV6-6 to TRBJ1-4; perhaps TRBD1 as D (5 bases). Between the trimmed V and J ends, which lost 6 bases and 7 bases, there was a span of 12 bases. The CDR3 length is 13 residues. Per germline, CDR1 MNHNY and CDR2 SVGAGI (reference sequence).

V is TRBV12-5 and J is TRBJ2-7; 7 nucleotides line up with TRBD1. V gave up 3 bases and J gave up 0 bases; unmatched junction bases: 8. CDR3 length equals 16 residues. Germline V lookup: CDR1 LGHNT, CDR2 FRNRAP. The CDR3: CASGLPTGDLSYEQYF. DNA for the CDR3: TGTGCTAGTGGTTTACCAACAGGGGACCTCTCCTACGAGCAGTACTTC.

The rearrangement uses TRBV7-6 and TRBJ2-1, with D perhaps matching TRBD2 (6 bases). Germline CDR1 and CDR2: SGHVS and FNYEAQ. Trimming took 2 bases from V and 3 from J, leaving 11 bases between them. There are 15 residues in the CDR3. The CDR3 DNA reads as TGTGCCAGCAGCTTATATAGTAGCGGCTACAATGAGCAGTTCTTC. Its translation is CASSLYSSGYNEQFF.